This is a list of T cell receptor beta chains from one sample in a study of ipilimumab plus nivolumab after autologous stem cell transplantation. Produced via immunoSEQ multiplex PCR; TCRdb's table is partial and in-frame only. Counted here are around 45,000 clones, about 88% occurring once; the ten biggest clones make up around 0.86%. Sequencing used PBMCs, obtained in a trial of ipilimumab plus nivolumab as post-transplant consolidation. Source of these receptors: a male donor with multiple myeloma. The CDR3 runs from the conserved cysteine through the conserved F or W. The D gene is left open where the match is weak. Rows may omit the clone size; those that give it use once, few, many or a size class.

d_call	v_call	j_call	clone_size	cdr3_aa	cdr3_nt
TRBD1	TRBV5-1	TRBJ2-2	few	CASSLRGQSPNTGELFF	TGCGCCAGCAGCTTGAGGGGACAGAGTCCGAACACCGGGGAGCTGTTTTTT
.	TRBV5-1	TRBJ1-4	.	CASSLDSYNEKLFF	TGCGCCAGCAGCCTAGACAGCTATAATGAAAAACTGTTTTTT
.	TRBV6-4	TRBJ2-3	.	CASSDSVGGTDTQYF	TGTGCCAGCAGTGACTCCGTCGGGGGCACAGATACGCAGTATTTT
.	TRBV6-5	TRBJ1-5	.	CASSYSKRVRQPQHF	TGTGCCAGCAGTTACTCGAAAAGGGTAAGGCAGCCCCAGCATTTT
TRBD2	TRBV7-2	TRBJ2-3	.	CASSPSLAADTQYF	TGTGCCAGCAGCCCCTCACTAGCGGCAGATACGCAGTATTTT
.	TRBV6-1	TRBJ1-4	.	CATIAGGFNEKLFF	TGTGCCACCATAGCGGGGGGGTTCAACGAAAAACTGTTTTTT
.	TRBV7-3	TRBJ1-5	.	CASSVDTNQPQHF	TGTGCCAGCAGCGTGGATACGAATCAGCCCCAGCATTTT
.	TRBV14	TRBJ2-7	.	CASSRIVGVPYEQYF	TGTGCCAGCAGCCGAATCGTTGGGGTCCCCTACGAGCAGTACTTC
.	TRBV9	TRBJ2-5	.	CASSVEQTQETQYF	TGTGCCAGCAGCGTAGAACAGACCCAAGAGACCCAGTACTTC
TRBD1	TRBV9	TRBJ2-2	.	CASGTGATGELFF	TGTGCCAGCGGGACAGGGGCAACCGGGGAGCTGTTTTTT
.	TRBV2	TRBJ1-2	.	CASSEGGSNYGYTF	TGTGCCAGCAGTGAAGGGGGGTCTAACTATGGCTACACCTTC
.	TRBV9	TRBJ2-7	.	CASSPYGGGSYEQYF	TGTGCCAGCAGCCCCTACGGGGGAGGCTCATACGAGCAGTACTTC
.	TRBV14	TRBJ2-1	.	CASSQPDTIQVGYNEQFF	TGTGCCAGCAGCCAACCCGACACAATCCAAGTTGGGTACAATGAGCAGTTCTTC
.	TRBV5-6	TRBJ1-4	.	CASSLAGVWDEKLFF	TGTGCCAGCAGCTTGGCCGGGGTATGGGATGAAAAACTGTTTTTT
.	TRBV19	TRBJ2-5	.	CASSRGYQETQYF	TGTGCCAGTAGTAGAGGGTACCAAGAGACCCAGTACTTC
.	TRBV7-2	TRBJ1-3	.	CASSQDRQTFSGNTIYF	TGTGCCAGCAGCCAAGATCGGCAGACGTTCTCTGGAAACACCATATATTTT
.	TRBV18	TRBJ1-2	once	CASRTLGDGYTF	TGTGCCAGCCGGACGCTCGGGGATGGCTACACCTTC
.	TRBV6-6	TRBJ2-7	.	CASSWGPTPYEQYF	TGTGCCAGCAGTTGGGGGCCGACCCCCTACGAGCAGTACTTC
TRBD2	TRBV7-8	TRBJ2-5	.	CASGTSGEETQYF	TGTGCCAGCGGGACTAGCGGGGAGGAGACCCAGTACTTC
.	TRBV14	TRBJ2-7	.	CASSRIVGVPYEQYF	TGTGCTAGCAGCCGAATCGTTGGGGTCCCCTACGAGCAGTACTTC
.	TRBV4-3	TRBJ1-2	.	CASSQARSSGYGYTF	TGCGCCAGCAGCCAAGCGAGGTCATCGGGGTATGGCTACACCTTC
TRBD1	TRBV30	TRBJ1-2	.	CAWNAGGNYGYTF	TGTGCCTGGAACGCAGGGGGGAACTATGGCTACACCTTC